The 25 T cell receptor beta chains below all came from one sample that was sequenced in a study of prognosis after radiotherapy for stage I lung cancer. Two-round multiplex PCR amplified TCR beta CDR3 from genomic DNA. Gene-specific primers for each TRBV and TRBJ gene drove first-round PCR. MiXCR, run by TCRdb on the multiplex PCR reads, gives a single entry per CDR3 protein. The sample includes about 28,000 distinct CDR3 sequences, about half of them seen just once. Here the sequenced sample was PBMCs, taken before or after stereotactic body radiation therapy (not recorded which). The source is a donor over 45 with non-small cell lung cancer.

This sequence joins TRBV12-3 or TRBV12-4 and TRBJ2-1; 8 bases are shared with TRBD2. The CDR3 runs 16 residues. With V trimmed by 10 bases and J by 6 bases, 17 bases remained unmatched. CDR3 region: CATSIGGAVIGNEQFF. CDR3 in DNA: TGTGCCACGTCTATCGGGGGGGCCGTTATAGGCAATGAGCAGTTCTTC.

The rearrangement joins TRBV6-1 to TRBJ2-7, with 11 positions matching TRBD1. This CDR3 is 14 amino acids long. The ends lost 4 bases at V and 3 bases at J; junction bases unmatched: 2. CDR1 is MNHNS, CDR2 SASEGT, per germline. The CDR3, as DNA: TGTGCCAGCAGTGCCGGGACAGGGGGCTACGAGCAGTACTTC. This codes for CASSAGTGGYEQYF.

This clonotype was detected many times. This chain links TRBV5-6 with TRBJ2-1, with a weak D call TRBD2 (6 bases). V was cut by 6 bases and J by 6 bases, with 22 bases left in between. The V gene's germline CDR1 is SGHDT and CDR2 YYEEEE. CDR3 length: 16 residues. CDR3 region: CASTLGAGGSRNEQFF. Written as DNA, the CDR3 is TGTGCCAGCACCCTTGGGGCTGGGGGGTCCCGCAATGAGCAGTTCTTC. Drawing the rest from reference TRBV5-6 and TRBJ2-1, the complete variable domain is DAGVTQSPTHLIKTRGQQVTLRCSPKSGHDTVSWYQQALGQGPQFIFQYYEEEERQRGNFPDRFSGHQFPNYSSELNVNALLLGDSALYLCASTLGAGGSRNEQFFGPGTRLTVL.

This clonotype has just a few counts. J is TRBJ2-1 and V is TRBV30; 11 nucleotides match TRBD2. Germline lookup yields CDR1 GTSNPN and CDR2 SVGIG (reference sequence). CDR3 size: 15 residues. V lost 4 bases, J lost 7 bases, and 9 bases stayed unmatched. This chain's CDR3 is CAWTLLAGGPNEQFF. CDR3 coding DNA: TGTGCCTGGACCCTATTAGCGGGAGGGCCGAATGAGCAGTTCTTC.

CDR3 sequence (DNA): TGTGCCAGCAAAGGGACAGGGGGCAACTATGGCTACACCTTC. It codes for CASKGTGGNYGYTF. The V gene is TRBV6-1, the J gene TRBJ1-2; 12 nucleotides line up with TRBD1. This CDR3 contains 14 residues. Germline assignment: CDR1 MNHNS and CDR2 SASEGT. J was trimmed by 2 bases and V by 7 bases; bases with no gene match: 2.

This clonotype has a count of ten or more. The chain combines TRBV20-1 with TRBJ2-1; 15 nucleotides line up with TRBD2. V trimming: 4 bases; J trimming: 4 bases; junction bases outside the gene matches: 2. CDR3 length: 15 amino acids. Germline V gene data show CDR1 as DFQATT and CDR2 as SNEGSKA (reference sequence). Here the CDR3 DNA reads TGCAGTGCTAATGGACTAGCGGGGGGGTACAATGAGCAGTTCTTC. Protein: CSANGLAGGYNEQFF.

This clonotype was recorded many times. The chain couples TRBV20-1 to TRBJ2-2, with 9 nucleotides matching TRBD1. CDR3 length equals 14 residues. The V gene's germline CDR1 is DFQATT and CDR2 SNEGSKA (reference sequence). The DNA of the CDR3 is TGCAGCCTAGCGGACAGGGGCGGCGCCGGGGAGCTGTTTTTT. Translating it yields CSLADRGGAGELFF.

Note on this clonotype: A far larger clone is just one base off, so this is likely a read error. Without the conserved terminal phenylalanine or tryptophan, this CDR3 likely stems from a read error. The rearrangement joins TRBV6-2 or TRBV6-3 to TRBJ2-7; tentatively, D is TRBD1 (5 bases). Trimming took 10 bases from V and 3 from J, leaving 10 bases between them. The germline CDR1 and CDR2 sequences are MNHEY and SVGEGT. This CDR3 has 11 residues. This CDR3 reads CAIRQNYEQYL. Written as DNA, the CDR3 is TGTGCCATCAGACAGAACTACGAGCAGTACCTC.

This clonotype was recorded many times. The CDR3 sequence: CSARSRPFEGTSYNEQFF. The CDR3 DNA sequence: TGCAGTGCTAGGAGCCGCCCTTTTGAAGGGACCTCCTACAATGAGCAGTTCTTC. The rearrangement joins TRBV20-1 to TRBJ2-1; D tentatively reads TRBD1 or TRBD2 (5 bases each). CDR1 DFQATT and CDR2 SNEGSKA come from the germline V gene (reference sequence). The CDR3 length is 18 residues. V was shortened by 3 bases and J by 0 bases, with 21 bases between the two germline ends.

This clonotype was detected ten times or more. The chain links TRBV19 to TRBJ1-1; a possible D gene is TRBD1 (6 bases). Germline V gene lookup returns CDR1 LNHDA and CDR2 SQIVND (reference sequence). Deletions cut 5 bases from V and 3 bases from J, with 10 bases between. The CDR3 sequence is 13 residues long. CDR3: CASSHPGDTEAFF. As DNA, the CDR3 is TGTGCCAGTAGTCACCCAGGGGACACTGAAGCTTTCTTT. Full variable domain (missing parts from reference TRBV19 and TRBJ1-1): DGGITQSPKYLFRKEGQNVTLSCEQNLNHDAMYWYRQDPGQGLRLIYYSQIVNDFQKGDIAEGYSVSREKKESFPLTVTSAQKNPTAFYLCASSHPGDTEAFFGQGTRLTVV.

The chain couples TRBV6-1 to TRBJ1-5, with D hard to call. The CDR3 length is 15 residues. Trimming removed 8 bases from V and 0 bases from J, with 14 bases in between. CDR1 is MNHNS and CDR2 is SASEGT in the germline V gene. In nucleotides, the CDR3 is TGTGCCAGCTTATGTATAGCCGATAGCAATCAGCCCCAGCATTTT. Translating it yields CASLCIADSNQPQHF.

This clonotype is categorized as medium-sized. The V and J genes are TRBV28 and TRBJ2-1, with 7 bases matching TRBD1. In germline, CDR1 is MDHEN, CDR2 SYDVKM. V was clipped by 7 bases and J by 3 bases; unmatched bases: 15. This CDR3 comprises 17 residues. The DNA for the CDR3 is TGTGCCAGCACGCCATCCGTCGCGGCAGGGGGCTACAATGAGCAGTTCTTC. Amino acids: CASTPSVAAGGYNEQFF.

The chain carries TRBV10-3 and TRBJ2-1, with 7 bases fitting TRBD2. V trimming: 2 bases; J trimming: 10 bases; junction bases outside the gene matches: 5. The CDR3 extends over 13 amino acids. Per the germline V gene, CDR1 is ENHRY and CDR2 is SYGVKD. In nucleotides, the CDR3 is TGTGCCATCAGTGAGGCTAGCGGATACGAGCAGTTCTTC. It is translated as CAISEASGYEQFF.

This clonotype was detected many times. The V call is TRBV10-3, the J call TRBJ2-6; TRBD1 is a possible D gene (6 bases). The ends were cut back, 4 bases at V and 0 bases at J, with 16 bases in the middle. This CDR3 has 18 residues. Germline V gene lookup returns CDR1 ENHRY and CDR2 SYGVKD. CDR3 sequence reads: CAISGWDTTLSGANVLTF. CDR3 coding DNA: TGTGCCATCAGTGGGTGGGACACAACCCTCTCTGGGGCCAACGTCCTGACTTTC.

By share, this clonotype ranks as medium-sized. CDR3 DNA sequence: TGTGCCAGCAGTTTAAAAGTACGTTCACCCCTCCACTTT. Amino acid sequence: CASSLKVRSPLHF. The chain joins TRBV27 to TRBJ1-6; D remains ambiguous. This CDR3 contains 13 residues. Germline V lookup: CDR1 MNHEY, CDR2 SMNVEV (reference sequence). V was shortened by 2 bases and J by 9 bases, with 8 bases between the two germline ends.

As for this clonotype: This may stem from a read error, because a much larger clone lies one nucleotide away. Here the CDR3 DNA reads TGCAGTGCTAGACGGGGTTTGGATACCCAGTACTTC. Translating it yields CSARRGLDTQYF. The chain recombines TRBV20-1 with TRBJ2-5; D may be TRBD2 (5 bases). CDR1 is DFQATT and CDR2 is SNEGSKA in the germline V gene (reference sequence). V was pared by 2 bases and J by 8 bases, with 12 bases between. CDR3 length equals 12 residues.

This clonotype has just one count. V and J are TRBV11-1 and TRBJ2-1, with 9 bases fitting TRBD1. Looked up from germline, CDR1 is SGHAT and CDR2 is FQDESV (reference sequence). The CDR3 consists of 14 residues. V shed 6 bases, J shed 7 bases, and the junction held 7 bases outside the gene matches. The CDR3 is CASRLPDRGNEQFF. CDR3 nucleotide sequence: TGTGCCAGCAGACTCCCGGACAGGGGAAATGAGCAGTTCTTC.

The V call is TRBV7-3, the J call TRBJ2-1, with TRBD2 matching 11 bases. J lost 7 bases, V lost 4 bases, and 6 bases had no gene match. The CDR3 loop spans 15 amino acids. In germline, CDR1 is SGHTA, CDR2 FQGTGA. CDR3 amino acids: CASSSTSGRGNEQFF. CDR3 nucleotide sequence: TGTGCCAGCAGCTCAACTAGCGGGAGAGGTAATGAGCAGTTCTTC.

This clonotype has at least ten counts. The V call is TRBV6-2 or TRBV6-3, the J call TRBJ2-1; possible D gene TRBD1, 6 bases. The CDR3 has 17 residues. Germline CDR1 reads MNHEY; CDR2 reads SVGEGT. Trimming took 6 bases from V and 7 from J, leaving 25 bases between them. CDR3 amino acids: CASSLKGVGQFWNEQFF. CDR3 DNA: TGTGCCAGCAGCCTAAAGGGGGTGGGTCAGTTTTGGAATGAGCAGTTCTTC.

This clonotype was counted ten times or more. The rearrangement uses TRBV30 and TRBJ2-7; 8 nucleotides agree with TRBD1. The CDR3 spans 15 residues. V was clipped by 4 bases and J by 5 bases; unmatched bases: 13. Germline CDR1 is GTSNPN and CDR2 is SVGIG (reference sequence). The CDR3 spells CAWTPTPRGRDEQYF. CDR3 bases: TGTGCCTGGACCCCCACCCCCAGGGGGCGCGACGAGCAGTACTTC.

This clonotype was detected ten times or more. This chain joins TRBV15 and TRBJ1-2; possible D gene TRBD1, 6 bases. The CDR3 has 16 residues. Germline CDR1 LNHNV, CDR2 YYDKDF (reference sequence). V gave up 3 bases and J gave up 0 bases, with 14 bases separating them. The CDR3 DNA follows: TGTGCCACCAGCAGCGGGACACCCTATCCTAACTATGGCTACACCTTC. Translated: CATSSGTPYPNYGYTF.

Many counts were recorded for this clonotype. CDR3 region: CSAPLPGVYEQYF. As DNA, the CDR3 is TGCAGTGCCCCTCTCCCAGGGGTCTACGAGCAGTACTTC. The V and J genes are TRBV20-1 and TRBJ2-7, with D maybe TRBD1 (6 bases). The length of the CDR3 is 13 residues. CDR1 DFQATT and CDR2 SNEGSKA come from the germline V gene (reference sequence). Trimming cost V 6 bases and J 3 bases, with 15 bases left between them.

On this clonotype itself: This may be a read error, as it is one base from a much larger clone. The rearrangement joins TRBV29-1 to TRBJ1-2, with 8 bases matching TRBD1. This CDR3 contains 14 residues. The germline V gene has CDR1 SQVTM and CDR2 ANQGSEA. The trim removed 4 bases at V and 4 bases at J, leaving 8 bases unmatched. The CDR3 nucleotides are TGCAGCGTTGTGGTCGGACAGGGCGGCTATGGCTACACCTTC. Protein sequence: CSVVVGQGGYGYTF.

As for this clonotype: A read error is likely here: a far larger clone is one base away. V and J are TRBV12-3 or TRBV12-4 and TRBJ1-5; unclear D gene. Trimming stripped 5 bases from V and 3 bases from J, with 11 bases between. The CDR3 has 14 residues. The CDR3 sequence: CASSTGKFNQPQHF. DNA for the CDR3: TGTGCCAGCAGTACCGGGAAGTTCAATCAGCCCCAGCATTTT.

With regard to this clonotype: At one boundary the junction diverges from the germline segment, which might be a read error. This rearrangement joins TRBV27 to TRBJ2-7; D assignment may be TRBD1 or TRBD2 (5 bases each). CDR1 is MNHEY and CDR2 is SMNVEV in the germline V gene (reference sequence). The length of the CDR3 is 14 residues. CDR3 amino acids: CVSSYRDAVYEQYF. CDR3 sequence (DNA): TGTGTCAGCAGTTACCGGGACGCGGTCTACGAGCAGTACTTC.